This T cell receptor beta chain was recovered during a study of blood T cell repertoires in COVID-19. The germline V and J ends were trimmed by 3 bases and 7 bases, with 12 bases remaining between them. This CDR3 comprises 13 residues. Germline-derived CDR1 and CDR2 are MDHEN and SYDVKM. Libraries were prepared by immunoSEQ multiplex PCR; TCRdb keeps only in-frame clonotypes and omits some of them. This table has hundreds of thousands of clones, roughly 80% appearing once. Sequenced input: peripheral blood. The V call is TRBV28, the J call TRBJ1-2; D is unclear. This receptor was taken from a woman aged 80 or over with acute or convalescent COVID-19. The CDR3 reads CASSLRVGGGYTF. For the CDR3, the DNA is TGTGCCAGCAGTTTGAGGGTCGGAGGTGGCTACACCTTC.